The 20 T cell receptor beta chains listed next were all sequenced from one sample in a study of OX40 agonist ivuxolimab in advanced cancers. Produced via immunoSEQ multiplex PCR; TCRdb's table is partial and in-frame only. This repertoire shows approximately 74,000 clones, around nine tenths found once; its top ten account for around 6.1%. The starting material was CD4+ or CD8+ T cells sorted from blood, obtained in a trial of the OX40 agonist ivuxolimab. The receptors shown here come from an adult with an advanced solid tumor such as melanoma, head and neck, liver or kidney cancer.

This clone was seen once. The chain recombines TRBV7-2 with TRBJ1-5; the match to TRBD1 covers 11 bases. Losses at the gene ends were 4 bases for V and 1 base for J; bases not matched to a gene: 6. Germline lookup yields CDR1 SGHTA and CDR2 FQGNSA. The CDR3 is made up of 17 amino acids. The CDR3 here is CASSYKDRGLSNQPQHF. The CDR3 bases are TGTGCCAGCAGCTATAAGGACAGGGGGCTGAGCAATCAGCCCCAGCATTTT. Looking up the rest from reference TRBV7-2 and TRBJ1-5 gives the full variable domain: GAGVSQSPSNKVTEKGKDVELRCDPISGHTALYWYRQSLGQGLEFLIYFQGNSAPDKSGLPSDRFSAERTGGSVSTLTIQRTQQEDSAVYLCASSYKDRGLSNQPQHFGDGTRLSIL.

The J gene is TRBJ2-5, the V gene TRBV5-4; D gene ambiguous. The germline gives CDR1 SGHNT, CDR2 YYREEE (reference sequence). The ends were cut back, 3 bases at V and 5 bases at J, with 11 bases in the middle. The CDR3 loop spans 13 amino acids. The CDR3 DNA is TGTGCCAGCAGCTGGCTGCAAAAGGAGACCCAGTACTTC. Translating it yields CASSWLQKETQYF.

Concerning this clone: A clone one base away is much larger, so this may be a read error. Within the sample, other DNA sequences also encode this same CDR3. The CDR3 nucleotides read TGCAGCGTAGCCGGACAGGGCCTAACTTACGAGCAGTACTTC. Translation gives CSVAGQGLTYEQYF. This chain uses TRBV29-1 with TRBJ2-7; TRBD1 matches 8 bases. CDR3 length: 14 amino acids. CDR1 and CDR2 (germline): SQVTM, ANQGSEA. Trimming at V came to 6 bases and at J to 4 bases, leaving 11 bases not matched to a gene.

The CDR3, as DNA: TGTGCCAGCAGTGGAGCGGGGGTCGGGGAAAAACTGTTTTTT. It encodes CASSGAGVGEKLFF. V gene TRBV6-4 combines with J gene TRBJ1-4, with D tentatively TRBD1 (5 bases). This CDR3 contains 14 residues. Germline V gene data show CDR1 as MRHNA and CDR2 as SNTAGT. Trimming cost V 4 bases and J 8 bases, with 14 bases left between them.

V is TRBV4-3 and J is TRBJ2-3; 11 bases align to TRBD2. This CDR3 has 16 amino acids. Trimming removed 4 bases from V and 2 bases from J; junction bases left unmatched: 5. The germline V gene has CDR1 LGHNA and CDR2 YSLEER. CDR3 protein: CASSPTSGVPTDTQYF. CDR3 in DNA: TGCGCCAGCAGCCCGACTAGCGGGGTCCCCACAGATACGCAGTATTTT.

Written as DNA, the CDR3 is TGTGCCAGTAGTATAGTCCACCGACAGGGATTTGGCAATGAGCAGTTCTTC. Translated, it gives CASSIVHRQGFGNEQFF. The chain has TRBV19 and TRBJ2-1; 7 bases agree with TRBD1. V lost 1 base, J lost 6 bases, and 12 bases stayed unmatched. The CDR3 covers 17 residues. The V gene's germline CDR1 is LNHDA and CDR2 SQIVND (reference sequence).

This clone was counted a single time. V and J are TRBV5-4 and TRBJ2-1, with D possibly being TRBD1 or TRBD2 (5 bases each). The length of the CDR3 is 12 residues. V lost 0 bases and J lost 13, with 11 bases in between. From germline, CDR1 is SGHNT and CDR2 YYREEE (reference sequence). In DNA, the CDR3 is TGTGCCAGCAGCTTGGGGGACGGAGCACAGTTCTTC. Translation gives CASSLGDGAQFF. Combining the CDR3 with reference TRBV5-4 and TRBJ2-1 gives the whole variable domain ETGVTQSPTHLIKTRGQQVTLRCSSQSGHNTVSWYQQALGQGPQFIFQYYREEENGRGNFPPRFSGLQFPNYSSELNVNALELDDSALYLCASSLGDGAQFFGPGTRLTVL.

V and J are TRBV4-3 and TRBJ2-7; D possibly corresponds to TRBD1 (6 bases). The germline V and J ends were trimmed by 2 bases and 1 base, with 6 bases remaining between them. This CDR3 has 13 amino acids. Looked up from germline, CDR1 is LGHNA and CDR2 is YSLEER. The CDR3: CASSQQGSYEQYF. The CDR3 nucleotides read TGCGCCAGCAGCCAACAGGGGTCCTACGAGCAGTACTTC.

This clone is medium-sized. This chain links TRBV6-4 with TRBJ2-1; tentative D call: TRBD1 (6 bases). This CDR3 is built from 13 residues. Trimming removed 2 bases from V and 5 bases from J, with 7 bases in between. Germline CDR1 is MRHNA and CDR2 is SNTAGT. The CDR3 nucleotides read TGTGCCAGCAGTGACCGGGACAACAATGAGCAGTTCTTC. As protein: CASSDRDNNEQFF.

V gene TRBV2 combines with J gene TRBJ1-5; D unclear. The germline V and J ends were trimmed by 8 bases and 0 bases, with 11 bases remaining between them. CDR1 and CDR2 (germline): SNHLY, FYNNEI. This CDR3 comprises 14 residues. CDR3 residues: CASQLPYSNQPQHF. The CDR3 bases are TGTGCCAGCCAGCTCCCGTATAGCAATCAGCCCCAGCATTTT.

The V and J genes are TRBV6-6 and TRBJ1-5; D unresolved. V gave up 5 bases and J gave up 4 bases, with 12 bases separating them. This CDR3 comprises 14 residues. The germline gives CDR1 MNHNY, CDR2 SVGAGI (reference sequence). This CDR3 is CASSTSQWNQPQHF. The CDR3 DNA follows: TGTGCCAGCAGTACCTCTCAATGGAATCAGCCCCAGCATTTT.

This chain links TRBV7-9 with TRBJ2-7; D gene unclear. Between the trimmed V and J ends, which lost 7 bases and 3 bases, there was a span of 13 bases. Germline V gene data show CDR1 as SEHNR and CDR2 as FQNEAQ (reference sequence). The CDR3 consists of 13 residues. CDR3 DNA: TGTGCCAGCACCCAGGTCCTACACTACGAGCAGTACTTC. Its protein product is CASTQVLHYEQYF.

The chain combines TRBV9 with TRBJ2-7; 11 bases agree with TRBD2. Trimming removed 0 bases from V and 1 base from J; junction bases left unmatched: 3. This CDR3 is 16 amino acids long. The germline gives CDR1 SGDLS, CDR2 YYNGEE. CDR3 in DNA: TGTGCCAGCAGCGTAGGAATAGCGGGGGGGTCCTACGAGCAGTACTTC. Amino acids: CASSVGIAGGSYEQYF.

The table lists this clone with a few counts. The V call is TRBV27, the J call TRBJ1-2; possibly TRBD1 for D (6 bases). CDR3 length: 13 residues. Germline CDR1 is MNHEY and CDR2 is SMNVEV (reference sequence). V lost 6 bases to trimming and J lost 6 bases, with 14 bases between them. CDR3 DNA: TGTGCCAGCAGAGAGCAGGGGATTGATGGCTACACCTTC. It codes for CASREQGIDGYTF.

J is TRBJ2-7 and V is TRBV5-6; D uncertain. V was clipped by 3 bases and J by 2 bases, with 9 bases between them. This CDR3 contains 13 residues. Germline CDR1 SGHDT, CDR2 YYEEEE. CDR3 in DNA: TGTGCCAGCAGCTACCCCAGCCCCTACGAGCAGTACTTC. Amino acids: CASSYPSPYEQYF.

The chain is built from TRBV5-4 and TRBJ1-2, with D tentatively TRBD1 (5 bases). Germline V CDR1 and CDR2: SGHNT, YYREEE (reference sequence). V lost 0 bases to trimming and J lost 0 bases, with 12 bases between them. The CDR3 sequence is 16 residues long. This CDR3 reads CASSLAITGANYGYTF. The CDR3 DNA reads TGTGCCAGCAGCTTGGCCATCACAGGAGCTAACTATGGCTACACCTTC.

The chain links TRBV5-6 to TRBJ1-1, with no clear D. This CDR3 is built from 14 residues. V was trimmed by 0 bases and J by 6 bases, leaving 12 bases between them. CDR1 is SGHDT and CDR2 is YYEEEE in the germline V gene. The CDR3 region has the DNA TGTGCCAGCAGCTTGGAGGGAGGAAGGCCTGAAGCTTTCTTT. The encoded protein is CASSLEGGRPEAFF.

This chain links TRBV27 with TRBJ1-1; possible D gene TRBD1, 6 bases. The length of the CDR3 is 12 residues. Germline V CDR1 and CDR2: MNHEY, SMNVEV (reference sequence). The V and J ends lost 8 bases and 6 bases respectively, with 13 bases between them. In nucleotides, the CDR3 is TGTGCCAGCTCAGGGGCCACTGCTGAAGCTTTCTTT. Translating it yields CASSGATAEAFF.

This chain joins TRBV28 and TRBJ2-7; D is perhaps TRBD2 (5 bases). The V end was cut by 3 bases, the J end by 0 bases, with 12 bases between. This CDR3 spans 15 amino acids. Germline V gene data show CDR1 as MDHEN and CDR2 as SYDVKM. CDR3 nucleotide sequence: TGTGCCAGCAGTTTCCGCGGGCTTAGCTCCTACGAGCAGTACTTC. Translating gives CASSFRGLSSYEQYF. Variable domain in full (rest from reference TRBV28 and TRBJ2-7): DVKVTQSSRYLVKRTGEKVFLECVQDMDHENMFWYRQDPGLGLRLIYFSYDVKMKEKGDIPEGYSVSREKKERFSLILESASTNQTSMYLCASSFRGLSSYEQYFGPGTRLTVT.

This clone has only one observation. This CDR3 is CASSLRVFQPQHF. In DNA form, the CDR3 reads TGTGCCAGCAGTTTACGGGTATTTCAGCCCCAGCATTTT. The chain recombines TRBV27 with TRBJ1-5; no clear D gene. CDR3 length equals 13 residues. V dropped 2 bases and J dropped 6 bases, with 8 bases sitting between them. Germline V gene lookup returns CDR1 MNHEY and CDR2 SMNVEV (reference sequence).